One sample yielded the 9 T cell receptor beta chains listed below, sequenced in a study of blood T cell repertoires in COVID-19. The repertoire was sequenced with immunoSEQ multiplex PCR; TCRdb's copy has only in-frame clones and lacks some. The profile covers approximately 430,000 clones, with 86% appearing a single time and under 1.5% taken by the ten largest. The sample taken for sequencing was peripheral blood. The receptor set was obtained from a woman in her 30s with active or convalescent COVID-19.

The CDR3 region is CASSQTSGAFLQYF. CDR3 bases: TGTGCCAGCAGCCAGACTAGCGGAGCATTCCTTCAGTACTTC. V and J are TRBV3-1 (or the pseudogene TRBV3-2) and TRBJ2-7; 9 bases fit TRBD2. CDR1 and CDR2 (germline): LGHDT, YNNKEL (reference sequence). Losses at the gene ends were 3 bases for V and 10 bases for J; bases not matched to a gene: 10. This CDR3 comprises 14 residues.

The sample holds a few counts of this clone. The V and J genes are TRBV4-1 and TRBJ1-4; D remains ambiguous. CDR1 is MGHRA and CDR2 is YSYEKL in the germline V gene. CDR3 length equals 16 residues. V was pared by 0 bases and J by 7 bases, with 15 bases between. The CDR3 reads CASSQDMALRGEKLFF. CDR3 nucleotide sequence: TGCGCCAGCAGCCAAGATATGGCCCTCCGTGGTGAAAAACTGTTTTTT.

The chain has TRBV4-1 and TRBJ2-3; 7 bases fit TRBD2. CDR1 MGHRA and CDR2 YSYEKL come from the germline V gene. The CDR3 is made up of 16 amino acids. V was pared by 0 bases and J by 1 base, with 4 bases of the junction left unmatched. The CDR3 reads CASSQESGKGTDTQYF. The CDR3 bases are TGCGCCAGCAGCCAAGAAAGCGGGAAGGGCACAGATACGCAGTATTTT.

The chain uses TRBV2 and TRBJ2-1; weak D call: TRBD2 (6 bases). Germline V lookup: CDR1 SNHLY, CDR2 FYNNEI. V gave up 4 bases and J gave up 7 bases, with 17 bases separating them. The CDR3 spans 15 residues. The CDR3 is CASSAPSALVNEQFF. The CDR3 DNA reads TGTGCCAGCAGTGCGCCTAGCGCCCTGGTGAATGAGCAGTTCTTC.

The CDR3 loop is CASRTNGDSNSPLHF. CDR3 nucleotides: TGTGCCAGTAGGACCAACGGGGACTCTAATTCACCCCTCCACTTT. This chain links TRBV19 with TRBJ1-6, with D possibly matching TRBD1 (5 bases). This CDR3 spans 15 amino acids. Germline V gene lookup returns CDR1 LNHDA and CDR2 SQIVND (reference sequence). V lost 6 bases, J lost 6 bases, and 15 bases lay in between.

The rearrangement links TRBV4-1 to TRBJ2-1; 8 bases match TRBD2. The V gene end was trimmed by 1 base and the J gene end by 6 bases; junction bases not matched to a gene: 8. This CDR3 comprises 16 residues. In germline, CDR1 is MGHRA, CDR2 YSYEKL. The CDR3 is CASSQVVSLAGNEQFF. The CDR3 nucleotides are TGCGCCAGCAGCCAAGTGGTTAGTCTAGCGGGCAATGAGCAGTTCTTC.

V and J are TRBV18 and TRBJ1-2; D is undetermined. Germline-derived CDR1 and CDR2 are KGHSH and LQKENI. The CDR3 sequence is 13 residues long. V was cut by 5 bases and J by 3 bases, with 10 bases left in between. CDR3 protein: CASSSNGDYGYTF. The CDR3 nucleotides are TGTGCCAGCTCATCCAACGGGGACTATGGCTACACCTTC.

The chain carries TRBV15 and TRBJ2-3, with 8 bases matching TRBD2. This CDR3 comprises 21 residues. J lost 0 bases, V lost 0 bases, and 17 bases had no gene match. Germline V CDR1 and CDR2: LNHNV, YYDKDF (reference sequence). The CDR3 here is CATSRDRSLAGGGSSTDTQYF. The CDR3 DNA reads TGTGCCACCAGCAGAGACAGGAGTTTGGCGGGGGGCGGTTCGAGCACAGATACGCAGTATTTT.

A few counts support this clone. This chain joins TRBV14 and TRBJ1-2, with a weak D call TRBD1 (5 bases). V was cut by 0 bases and J by 1 base, with 9 bases left in between. CDR1 and CDR2 (germline): SGHDN, FVKESK. The CDR3 extends over 15 amino acids. The DNA for the CDR3 is TGTGCCAGCAGCCAAGATTATCAGGGTAACTATGGCTACACCTTC. The encoded protein is CASSQDYQGNYGYTF.